This is a list of T cell receptor beta chains from one sample in a study of cytomegalovirus exposure and HLA in healthy donors. Only in-frame clones appear in the TCRdb table, and some are missing; sequencing was by immunoSEQ multiplex PCR. Seen here are roughly 72,000 clones, almost 80% observed once, and the top ten hold under 25%. The material sequenced was PBMCs. The receptors here all came from a woman aged 35 to 49 in good health and CMV-seropositive. Each CDR3 is given with its conserved first and last residue. D genes are given only for firm matches. For some rows the clone size is stated as once, few or many, or as a class when expanded; others skip it.

once | TRBJ2-7 | TRBV5-4 | TRBD1 | TGTGCCAGCAGCAGGGAGACAGGGTTCTCCTACGAGCAGTACTTC | CASSRETGFSYEQYF
NA | TRBJ1-1 | TRBV7-9 | NA | TGTGCCAGCACCCCGTGGGGCGCGTGGTCTCCTTCCACTGAAGCTTTCTTT | CASTPWGAWSPSTEAFF
NA | TRBJ2-2 | TRBV6-5 | NA | TGTGCCAGCAGTTACGGCAGAACCAACACCGGGGAGCTGTTTTTT | CASSYGRTNTGELFF
NA | TRBJ2-3 | TRBV4-1 | NA | TGCGCCAGCAGCCAAGACAAAGGGGTTGGCACAGATACGCAGTATTTT | CASSQDKGVGTDTQYF
few | TRBJ1-6 | TRBV18 | TRBD1 | TGTGCCAGCTCACCAGGGACAGGGGTAGGTTCACCCCTCCACTTT | CASSPGTGVGSPLHF
NA | TRBJ2-7 | TRBV2 | NA | TGTGCCAGCAGTGAGCAGGCCTACGAGCAGTACTTC | CASSEQAYEQYF
NA | TRBJ2-5 | TRBV6-1 | TRBD2 | TGTGCCAGCGGTCGGACTAGCGGGTCAGAGACCCAGTACTTC | CASGRTSGSETQYF
NA | TRBJ1-3 | TRBV4-2 | TRBD1 | TGTGCCAGCAGCCGAGAGACAGGGCGAGGCTCTGGAAACACCATATATTTT | CASSRETGRGSGNTIYF
NA | TRBJ1-2 | TRBV7-8 | TRBD1 | TGTGCCAGCAGCCTAGACAGGGTTGGTGGCTACACCTTC | CASSLDRVGGYTF
NA | TRBJ2-5 | TRBV10-3 | TRBD2 | TGTGCCATCAGTGAAGAAGGGGGACTAGCAGACCAAGAGACCCAGTACTTC | CAISEEGGLADQETQYF
NA | TRBJ2-3 | TRBV29-1 | TRBD2 | TGCAGCGTGACTAGCCCACCGCAGTATTTT | CSVTSPPQYF
NA | TRBJ2-1 | TRBV21-1 | NA | TGTGCCAGCAGCAAACGGACAGGAGTTTACTACAATGAGCAGTTCTTC | CASSKRTGVYYNEQFF
few | TRBJ2-4 | TRBV29-1 | TRBD2 | TGCAGCGTTGAGTTAGGGGGACTAGTAGCCAAAAACATTCAGTACTTC | CSVELGGLVAKNIQYF
NA | TRBJ2-2 | TRBV9 | TRBD2 | TGTGCCAGCAGCGTGTGGGAGGGCTCGGTCGGGGAGCTGTTTTTT | CASSVWEGSVGELFF
NA | TRBJ1-2 | TRBV6-1 | TRBD1 | TGTGCCAGCAGCCTGGCGGGACAGTACGGCTACACCTTC | CASSLAGQYGYTF
NA | TRBJ2-2 | TRBV5-1 | TRBD2 | TGCGCCAGCAGCCAGAGCGGGAGGGCCACCGGGGAGCTGTTTTTT | CASSQSGRATGELFF
NA | TRBJ2-1 | TRBV30 | TRBD2 | TGTGCCTGGAGTATGCGGGGGGGGATATCGGCCAATGAGCAGTTCTTC | CAWSMRGGISANEQFF
NA | TRBJ2-3 | TRBV6-1 | TRBD2 | TGTGCCAGCAGTGGGACTAGCGGGGGCTCTAGCACAGATACGCAGTATTTT | CASSGTSGGSSTDTQYF
NA | TRBJ2-6 | TRBV30 | TRBD2 | TGTGCCTGGGCCCCGCTAGCGGGACGATCTGGGGCCAACGTCCTGACTTTC | CAWAPLAGRSGANVLTF
NA | TRBJ1-3 | TRBV18 | TRBD1 | TGTGCCAGCTCCCTCGACAGGGCTGGAAACACCATATATTTT | CASSLDRAGNTIYF
NA | TRBJ2-6 | TRBV5-8 | TRBD1 | TGTGCCAGCATCGTTGACAGGGGACTGGCCAACGTCCTGACTTTC | CASIVDRGLANVLTF
NA | TRBJ2-6 | TRBV10-3 | NA | TGTGCCATCAGTGTCGGTGCCAACGTCCTGACTTTC | CAISVGANVLTF
NA | TRBJ1-1 | TRBV5-6 | NA | TGTGCCAGCAGGTCCGACAGGCTCACTGAAGCTTTCTTT | CASRSDRLTEAFF
NA | TRBJ1-6 | TRBV30 | TRBD1 | TGTGCCTGGAGAATAAGTCGCCGGGACAGGAGCAATTCACCCCTCCACTTT | CAWRISRRDRSNSPLHF
NA | TRBJ2-7 | TRBV11-2 | NA | TGTGCCAGCAGCTTAGACAGGGGGGTAGTCCCCTACGAGCAGTACTTC | CASSLDRGVVPYEQYF
few | TRBJ2-5 | TRBV27 | TRBD2 | TGTGCCAGCCGCGGGGGGGGCCACCGGGAGACCCAGTACTTC | CASRGGGHRETQYF
once | TRBJ1-5 | TRBV2 | TRBD1 | TGTGCCAGCCTAGGACAGGGCGGCAATCAGCCCCAGCATTTT | CASLGQGGNQPQHF
NA | TRBJ1-1 | TRBV18 | NA | TGTGCCAGCCGAACAGAGATAGAGAACACTGAAGCTTTCTTT | CASRTEIENTEAFF
NA | TRBJ2-5 | TRBV6-1 | NA | TGTGCCAGCAGTGAAAGCCGGGTCCAAGAGACCCAGTACTTC | CASSESRVQETQYF
NA | TRBJ2-5 | TRBV19 | NA | TGTGCCAGCAGCTACCGAGGTTTTGGAGAGACCCAGTACTTC | CASSYRGFGETQYF
few | TRBJ2-7 | TRBV5-5 | NA | TGTGCCAGCAGCTTGGGGCAGGGCTCCGGGGAGCAGTACTTC | CASSLGQGSGEQYF
NA | TRBJ2-1 | TRBV6-5 | NA | TGTGCCAGCAGGACGGGTTGGAATGAGCAGTTCTTC | CASRTGWNEQFF
NA | TRBJ2-6 | TRBV5-1 | TRBD1 | TGCGCCAGCAGCCCGGGACCACAGGGGGTGAGCTCTGGGGCCAACGTCCTGACTTTC | CASSPGPQGVSSGANVLTF
NA | TRBJ2-1 | TRBV4-2 | TRBD2 | TGTGCCAGCAGTTCGGGGGGGCTAGCGGGAGACAATGAGCAGTTCTTC | CASSSGGLAGDNEQFF
NA | TRBJ2-7 | TRBV7-9 | NA | TGTGCCAGCAGCTACGGGACACCCCCCTACGAGCAGTACTTC | CASSYGTPPYEQYF
NA | TRBJ1-2 | TRBV6-6 | NA | TGTGCCAGCACCGACCTTGGAGGCTATGGCTACACCTTC | CASTDLGGYGYTF
few | TRBJ2-5 | TRBV7-8 | NA | TGTGCCAGCAGCTTAGGAGGCGGAGGCGAGACCCAGTACTTC | CASSLGGGGETQYF
NA | TRBJ2-2 | TRBV5-1 | TRBD2 | TGCGCCAGCAGCTCGGGACTAGCGGGAGGGGGCACCGGGGAGCTGTTTTTT | CASSSGLAGGGTGELFF
NA | TRBJ2-1 | TRBV4-1 | TRBD2 | TGCGCCAGTTCAACCGGGACTAGTGGCTACAATGAGCAGTTCTTC | CASSTGTSGYNEQFF
NA | TRBJ2-7 | TRBV5-1 | NA | TGCGCCAGCAGCTTGGAAGTCACACGCTCATCCTACGAGCAGTACTTC | CASSLEVTRSSYEQYF
NA | TRBJ2-1 | TRBV29-1 | NA | TGCAGCGTAGCATGGAATGAGCAGTTCTTC | CSVAWNEQFF
NA | TRBJ2-7 | TRBV2 | NA | TGTGCCAGCAGTTTTCCTCTTGACAGGGAGGACTACGAGCAGTACTTC | CASSFPLDREDYEQYF
few | TRBJ1-5 | TRBV2 | TRBD1 | TGTGCCAGCAGTGTGGGACAGGGCCCCCTTCAGCCCCAGCATTTT | CASSVGQGPLQPQHF
NA | TRBJ1-5 | TRBV4-1 | NA | TGCGCCAGCAGCCAGGTGCGCAGGGTCGGGCAGCCCCAGCATTTT | CASSQVRRVGQPQHF
NA | TRBJ2-5 | TRBV14 | TRBD2 | TGTGCCAGCAGCCAAGGTTGGGCCGGGGGGAGCCAAGAGACCCAGTACTTC | CASSQGWAGGSQETQYF
NA | TRBJ2-4 | TRBV2 | NA | TGTGCCAGCAGGGAGATTCTAGGTAAAAACATTCAGTACTTC | CASREILGKNIQYF